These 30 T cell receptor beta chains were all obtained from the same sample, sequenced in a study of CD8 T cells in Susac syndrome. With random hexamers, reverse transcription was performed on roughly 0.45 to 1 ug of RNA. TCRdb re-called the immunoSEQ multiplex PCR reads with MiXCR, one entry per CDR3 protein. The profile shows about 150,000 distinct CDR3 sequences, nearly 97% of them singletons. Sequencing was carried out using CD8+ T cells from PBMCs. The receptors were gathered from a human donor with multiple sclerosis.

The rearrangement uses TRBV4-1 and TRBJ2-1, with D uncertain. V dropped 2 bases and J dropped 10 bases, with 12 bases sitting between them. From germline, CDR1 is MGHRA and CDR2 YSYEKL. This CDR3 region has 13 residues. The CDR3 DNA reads TGCGCCAGCAGCCAACCTCTCGGTGGAGAGCAGTTCTTC. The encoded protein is CASSQPLGGEQFF.

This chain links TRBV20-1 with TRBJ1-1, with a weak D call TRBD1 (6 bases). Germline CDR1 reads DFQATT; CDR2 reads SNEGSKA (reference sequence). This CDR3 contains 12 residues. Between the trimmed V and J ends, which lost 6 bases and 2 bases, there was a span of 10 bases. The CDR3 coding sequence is TGCAGTGCCGAGGGGGTTAACACTGAAGCTTTCTTT. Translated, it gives CSAEGVNTEAFF.

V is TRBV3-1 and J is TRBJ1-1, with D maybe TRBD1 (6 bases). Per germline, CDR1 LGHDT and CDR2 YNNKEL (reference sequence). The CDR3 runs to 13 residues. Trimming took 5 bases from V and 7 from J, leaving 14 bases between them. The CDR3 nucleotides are TGTGCCAGCAGCGTGGGGGCCCCCCTTGAAGCTTTCTTT. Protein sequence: CASSVGAPLEAFF.

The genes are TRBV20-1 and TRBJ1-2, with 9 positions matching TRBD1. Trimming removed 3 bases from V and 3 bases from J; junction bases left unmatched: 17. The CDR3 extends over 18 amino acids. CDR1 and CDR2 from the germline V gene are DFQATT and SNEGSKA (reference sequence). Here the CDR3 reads CSASGDREPRGLYYGYTF. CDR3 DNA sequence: TGCAGTGCTAGTGGGGACAGGGAGCCTCGAGGTCTATACTATGGCTACACCTTC.

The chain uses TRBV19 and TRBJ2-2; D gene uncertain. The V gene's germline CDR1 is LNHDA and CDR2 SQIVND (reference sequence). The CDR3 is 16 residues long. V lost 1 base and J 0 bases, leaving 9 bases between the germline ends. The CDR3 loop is CASSIGGPANTGELFF. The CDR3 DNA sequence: TGTGCCAGTAGTATAGGTGGACCCGCGAACACCGGGGAGCTGTTTTTT.

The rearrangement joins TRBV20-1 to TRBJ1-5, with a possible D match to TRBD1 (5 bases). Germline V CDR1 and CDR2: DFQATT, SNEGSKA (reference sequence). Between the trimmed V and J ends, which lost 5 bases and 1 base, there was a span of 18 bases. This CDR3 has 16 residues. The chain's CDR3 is CSAASAKGISNQPQHF. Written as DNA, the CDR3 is TGCAGTGCTGCTAGCGCAAAGGGGATAAGCAATCAGCCCCAGCATTTT.

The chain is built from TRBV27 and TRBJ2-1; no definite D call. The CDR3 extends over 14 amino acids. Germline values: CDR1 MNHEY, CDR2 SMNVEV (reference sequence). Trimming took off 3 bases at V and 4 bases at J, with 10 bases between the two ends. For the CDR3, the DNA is TGTGCCAGCAGTTTGACCATGACATACAATGAGCAGTTCTTC. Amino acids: CASSLTMTYNEQFF.

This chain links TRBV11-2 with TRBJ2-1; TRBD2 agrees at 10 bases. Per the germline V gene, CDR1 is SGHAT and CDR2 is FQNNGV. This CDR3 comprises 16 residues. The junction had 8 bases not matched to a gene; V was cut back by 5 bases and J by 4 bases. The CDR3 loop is CASSARAGGLYNEQFF. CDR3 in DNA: TGTGCCAGCAGCGCACGAGCGGGGGGGCTGTACAATGAGCAGTTCTTC.

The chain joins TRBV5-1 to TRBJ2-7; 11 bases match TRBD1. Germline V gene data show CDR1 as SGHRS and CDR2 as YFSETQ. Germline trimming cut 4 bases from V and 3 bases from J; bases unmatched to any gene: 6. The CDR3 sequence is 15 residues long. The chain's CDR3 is CASSLGTGGYYEQYV. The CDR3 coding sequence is TGCGCCAGCAGCCTCGGGACAGGGGGTTACTACGAGCAGTACGTC.

The CDR3 loop reads CASSTGQGHYGYTF. The CDR3 nucleotides are TGTGCCAGCAGTACGGGACAGGGGCACTATGGCTACACCTTC. The chain recombines TRBV27 with TRBJ1-2, with 10 bases aligning to TRBD1. Germline V lookup: CDR1 MNHEY, CDR2 SMNVEV (reference sequence). The CDR3 extends over 14 amino acids. Trimming removed 5 bases from V and 3 bases from J; junction bases left unmatched: 3.

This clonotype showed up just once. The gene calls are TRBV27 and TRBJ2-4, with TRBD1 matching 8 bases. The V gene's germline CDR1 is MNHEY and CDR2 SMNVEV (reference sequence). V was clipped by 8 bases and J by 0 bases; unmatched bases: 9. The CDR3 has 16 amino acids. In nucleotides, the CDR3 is TGTGCCAGCGCCTCAACAGGGGGGATAGCCAAAAACATTCAGTACTTC. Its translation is CASASTGGIAKNIQYF.

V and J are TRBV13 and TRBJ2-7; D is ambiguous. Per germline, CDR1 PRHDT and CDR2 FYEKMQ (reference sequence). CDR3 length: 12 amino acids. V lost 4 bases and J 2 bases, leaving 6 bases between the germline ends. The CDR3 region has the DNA TGTGCCAGCAGCTCGGCTCCCTACGAGCAGTACTTC. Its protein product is CASSSAPYEQYF.

CDR3 sequence reads: CAWREDAGVWDEQFF. The CDR3 nucleotides read TGTGCCTGGAGAGAGGATGCCGGGGTATGGGATGAGCAGTTCTTC. This chain connects TRBV30 to TRBJ2-1; possible D gene TRBD2, 5 bases. The CDR3 runs 15 residues. The V end lost 3 bases, the J end lost 8 bases, and 20 bases lay between the germline ends. CDR1 is GTSNPN and CDR2 is SVGIG in the germline V gene (reference sequence).

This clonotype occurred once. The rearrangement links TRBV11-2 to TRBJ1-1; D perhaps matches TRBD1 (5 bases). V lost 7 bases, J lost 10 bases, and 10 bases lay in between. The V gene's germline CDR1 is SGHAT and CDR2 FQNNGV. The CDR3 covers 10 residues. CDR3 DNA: TGTGCCAGCACAGGACATGTAGCTTTCTTT. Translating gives CASTGHVAFF.

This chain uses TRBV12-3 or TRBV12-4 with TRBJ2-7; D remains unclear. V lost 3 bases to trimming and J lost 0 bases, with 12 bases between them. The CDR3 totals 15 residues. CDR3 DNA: TGTGCCAGCAGTTTGGGCCCGAGAAGCTCCTACGAGCAGTACTTC. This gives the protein CASSLGPRSSYEQYF.

This chain's CDR3 is CASSLWGLLNTGELFF. For the CDR3, the DNA is TGTGCCAGCAGTTTATGGGGGCTGTTGAACACCGGGGAGCTGTTTTTT. The V call is TRBV12-3 or TRBV12-4, the J call TRBJ2-2; a possible D gene is TRBD1 (6 bases). Trimming left V 2 bases short and J 1 base short, with 11 bases between. The CDR3 length is 16 residues.

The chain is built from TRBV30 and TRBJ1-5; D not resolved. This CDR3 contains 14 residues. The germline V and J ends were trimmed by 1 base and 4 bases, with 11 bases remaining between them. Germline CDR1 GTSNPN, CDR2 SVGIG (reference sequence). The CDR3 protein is CAWSGARGNQPQHF. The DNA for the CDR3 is TGTGCCTGGAGTGGGGCCCGGGGAAATCAGCCCCAGCATTTT.

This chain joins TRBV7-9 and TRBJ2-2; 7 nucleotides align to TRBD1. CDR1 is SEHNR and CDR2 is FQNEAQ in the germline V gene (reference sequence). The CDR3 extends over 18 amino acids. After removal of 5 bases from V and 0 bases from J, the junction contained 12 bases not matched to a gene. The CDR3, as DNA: TGTGCCAGCAGCGGGAATAGAAGACAGGGCTCGAACACCGGGGAGCTGTTTTTT. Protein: CASSGNRRQGSNTGELFF.

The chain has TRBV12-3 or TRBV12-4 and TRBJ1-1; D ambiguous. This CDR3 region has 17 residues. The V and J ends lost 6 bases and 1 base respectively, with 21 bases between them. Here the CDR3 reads CASSTPLAHRGNTEAFF. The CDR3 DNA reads TGTGCCAGCAGCACTCCATTGGCCCACCGCGGGAACACTGAAGCTTTCTTT.

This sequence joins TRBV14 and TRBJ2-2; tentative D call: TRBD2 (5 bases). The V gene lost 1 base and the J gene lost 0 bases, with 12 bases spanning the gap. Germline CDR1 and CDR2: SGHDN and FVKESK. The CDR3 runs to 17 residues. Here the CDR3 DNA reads TGTGCCAGCAGCCAAGGGGAGTCAACCGCGAACACCGGGGAGCTGTTTTTT. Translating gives CASSQGESTANTGELFF.

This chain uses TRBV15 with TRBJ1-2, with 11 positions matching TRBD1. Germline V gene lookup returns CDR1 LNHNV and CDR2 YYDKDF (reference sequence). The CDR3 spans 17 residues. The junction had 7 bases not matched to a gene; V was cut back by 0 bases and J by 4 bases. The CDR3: CATSRDRDRGDPYGYTF. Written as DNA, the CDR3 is TGTGCCACCAGCAGAGATCGGGACAGGGGGGATCCCTATGGCTACACCTTC.

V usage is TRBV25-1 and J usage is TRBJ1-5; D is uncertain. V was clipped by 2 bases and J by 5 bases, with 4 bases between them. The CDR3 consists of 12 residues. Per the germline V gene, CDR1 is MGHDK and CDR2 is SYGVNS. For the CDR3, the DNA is TGTGCCAGCAGTGAACATTATCAGCCCCAGCATTTT. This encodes CASSEHYQPQHF.

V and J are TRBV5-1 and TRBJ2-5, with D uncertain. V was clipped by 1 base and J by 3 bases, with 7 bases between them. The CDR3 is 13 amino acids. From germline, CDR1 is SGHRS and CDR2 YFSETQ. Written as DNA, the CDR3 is TGCGCCAGCAGCTTGCCGGATGAAGAGACCCAGTACTTC. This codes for CASSLPDEETQYF.

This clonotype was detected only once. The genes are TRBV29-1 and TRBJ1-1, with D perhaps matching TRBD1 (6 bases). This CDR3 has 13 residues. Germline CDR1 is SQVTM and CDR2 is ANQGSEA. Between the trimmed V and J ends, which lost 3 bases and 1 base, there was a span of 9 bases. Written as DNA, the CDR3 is TGCAGCGTTGACGGAGGGGGGAACACTGAAGCTTTCTTT. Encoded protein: CSVDGGGNTEAFF.

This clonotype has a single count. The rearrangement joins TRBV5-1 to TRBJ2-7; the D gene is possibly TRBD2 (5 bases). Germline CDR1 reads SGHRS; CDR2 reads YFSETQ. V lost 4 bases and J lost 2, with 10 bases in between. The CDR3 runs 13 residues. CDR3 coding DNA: TGCGCCAGCAGCCCGGACTCCGCCTACGAGCAGTACTTC. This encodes CASSPDSAYEQYF. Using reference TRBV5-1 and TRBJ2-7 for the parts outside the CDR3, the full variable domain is KAGVTQTPRYLIKTRGQQVTLSCSPISGHRSVSWYQQTPGQGLQFLFEYFSETQRNKGNFPGRFSGRQFSNSRSEMNVSTLELGDSALYLCASSPDSAYEQYFGPGTRLTVT.

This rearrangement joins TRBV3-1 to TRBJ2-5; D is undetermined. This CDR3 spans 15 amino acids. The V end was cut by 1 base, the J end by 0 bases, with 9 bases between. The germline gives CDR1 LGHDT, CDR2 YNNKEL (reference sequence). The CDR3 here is CASSQGGSNQETQYF. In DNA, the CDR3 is TGTGCCAGCAGCCAAGGAGGCAGTAACCAAGAGACCCAGTACTTC.

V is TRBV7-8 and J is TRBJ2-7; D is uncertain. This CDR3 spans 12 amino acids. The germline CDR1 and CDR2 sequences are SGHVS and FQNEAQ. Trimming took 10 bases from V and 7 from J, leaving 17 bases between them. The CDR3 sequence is CATARDTLEQYF. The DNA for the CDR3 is TGTGCCACCGCTAGGGATACGTTGGAGCAGTACTTC.

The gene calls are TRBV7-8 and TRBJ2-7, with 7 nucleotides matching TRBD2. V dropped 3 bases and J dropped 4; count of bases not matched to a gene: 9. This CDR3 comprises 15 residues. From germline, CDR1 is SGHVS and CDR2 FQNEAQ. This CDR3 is CASSFGRWGGYEQYV. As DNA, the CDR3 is TGTGCCAGCAGCTTCGGGAGGTGGGGAGGATACGAGCAGTACGTC.

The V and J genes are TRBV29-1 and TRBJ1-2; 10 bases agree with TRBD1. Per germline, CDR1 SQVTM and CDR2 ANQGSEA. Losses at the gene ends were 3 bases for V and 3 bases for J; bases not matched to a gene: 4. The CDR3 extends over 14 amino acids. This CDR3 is CSVEAGQGHYGYTF. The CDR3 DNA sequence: TGCAGCGTTGAGGCGGGACAGGGGCACTATGGCTACACCTTC. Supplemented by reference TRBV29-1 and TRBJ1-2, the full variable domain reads SAVISQKPSRDICQRGTSLTIQCQVDSQVTMMFWYRQQPGQSLTLIATANQGSEATYESGFVIDKFPISRPNLTFSTLTVSNMSPEDSSIYLCSVEAGQGHYGYTFGSGTRLTVV.

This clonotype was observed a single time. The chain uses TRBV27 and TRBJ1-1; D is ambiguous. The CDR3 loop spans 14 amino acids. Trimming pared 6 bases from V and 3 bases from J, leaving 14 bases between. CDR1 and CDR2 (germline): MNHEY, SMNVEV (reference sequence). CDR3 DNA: TGTGCCAGCAGCCCGGGTGGGGTGGACACTGAAGCTTTCTTT. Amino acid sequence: CASSPGGVDTEAFF.